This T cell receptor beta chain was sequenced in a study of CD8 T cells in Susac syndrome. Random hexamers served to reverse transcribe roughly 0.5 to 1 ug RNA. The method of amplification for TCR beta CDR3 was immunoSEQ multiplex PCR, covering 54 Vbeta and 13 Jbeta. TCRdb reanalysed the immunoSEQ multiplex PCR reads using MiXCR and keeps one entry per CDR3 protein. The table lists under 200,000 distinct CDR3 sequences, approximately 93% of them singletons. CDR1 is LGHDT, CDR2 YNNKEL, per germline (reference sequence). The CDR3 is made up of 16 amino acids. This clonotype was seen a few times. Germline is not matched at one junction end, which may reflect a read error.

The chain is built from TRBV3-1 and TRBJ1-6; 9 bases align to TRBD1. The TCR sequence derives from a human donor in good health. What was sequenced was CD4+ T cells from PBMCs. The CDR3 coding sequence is TGTGCCAGCAGCCAATTCCTGACAGGGGGTAATTCCCCCCTCCACTTT. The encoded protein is CASSQFLTGGNSPLHF.